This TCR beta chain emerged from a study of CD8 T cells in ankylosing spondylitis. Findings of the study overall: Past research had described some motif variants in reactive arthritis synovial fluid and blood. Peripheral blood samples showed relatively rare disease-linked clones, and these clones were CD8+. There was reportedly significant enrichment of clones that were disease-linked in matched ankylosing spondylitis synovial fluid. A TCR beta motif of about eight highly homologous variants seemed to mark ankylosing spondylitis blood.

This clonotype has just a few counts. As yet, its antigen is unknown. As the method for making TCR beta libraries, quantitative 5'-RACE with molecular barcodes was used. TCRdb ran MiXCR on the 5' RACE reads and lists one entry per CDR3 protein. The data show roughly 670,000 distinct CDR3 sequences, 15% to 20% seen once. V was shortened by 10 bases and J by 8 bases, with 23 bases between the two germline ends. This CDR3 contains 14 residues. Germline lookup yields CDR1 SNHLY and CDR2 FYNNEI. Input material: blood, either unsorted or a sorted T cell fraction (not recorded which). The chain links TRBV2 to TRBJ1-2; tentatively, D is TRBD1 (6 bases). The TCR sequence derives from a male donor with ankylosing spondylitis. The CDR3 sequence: CANILTTGYEGYTF. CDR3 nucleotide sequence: TGTGCCAACATACTAACGACAGGCTATGAAGGCTACACCTTC. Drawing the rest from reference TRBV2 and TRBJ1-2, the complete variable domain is EPEVTQTPSHQVTQMGQEVILRCVPISNHLYFYWYRQILGQKVEFLVSFYNNEISEKSEIFDDQFSVERPDGSNFTLKIRSTKLEDSAMYFCANILTTGYEGYTFGSGTRLTVV.